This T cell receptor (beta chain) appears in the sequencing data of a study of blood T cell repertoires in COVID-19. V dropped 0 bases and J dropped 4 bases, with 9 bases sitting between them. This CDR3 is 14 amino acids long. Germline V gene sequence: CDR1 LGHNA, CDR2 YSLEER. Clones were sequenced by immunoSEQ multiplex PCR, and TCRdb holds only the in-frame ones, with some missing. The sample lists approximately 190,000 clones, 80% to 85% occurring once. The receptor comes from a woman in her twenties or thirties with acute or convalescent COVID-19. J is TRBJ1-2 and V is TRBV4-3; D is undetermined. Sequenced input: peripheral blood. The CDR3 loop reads CASSQDSGGYGYTF. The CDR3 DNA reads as TGCGCCAGCAGCCAAGATAGTGGTGGCTATGGCTACACCTTC.